This T cell receptor (beta chain) was recorded in a study of OX40 agonist ivuxolimab in advanced cancers. CDR1 is LGHNA and CDR2 is YSLEER in the germline V gene. CDR3 length: 16 amino acids. V shed 4 bases and J shed 0 bases, with 10 bases lying between them. Method: immunoSEQ multiplex PCR; TCRdb's copy keeps in-frame clones and lacks some. The sample lists about 70,000 clones, 80% to 85% seen once, with about 5% in the top ten. The sequences come from CD4+ or CD8+ T cells sorted from blood, collected in a trial of the OX40 agonist ivuxolimab. The receptor was isolated from an adult with an advanced solid tumor such as melanoma, head and neck, liver or kidney cancer. The chain joins TRBV4-3 to TRBJ2-6; tentative D call: TRBD1 (6 bases). The CDR3 reads CASSPEGDSGANVLTF. CDR3 in DNA: TGCGCCAGCAGCCCTGAGGGGGACTCTGGGGCCAACGTCCTGACTTTC.